The clone carrying this T cell receptor (beta chain) was observed a handful of times. This sample was taken from a study of molecular identifiers for immune sequencing clone quantification. Bulk TCR library preparation followed previously described methods with listed TCR primers. TCRdb re-called the PCR reads through MiXCR, storing one row per CDR3 protein. The table has 60,000 to 70,000 distinct CDR3 sequences, around 18% seen once. The length of the CDR3 is 13 residues. Germline V gene lookup returns CDR1 SGHNT and CDR2 YENEEA. V was pared by 4 bases and J by 8 bases, with 3 bases of the junction left unmatched. Naive CD8 T cells were sorted, and the gate applied was CD8+CD4-CCR7+CD45RA+.

The chain carries TRBV11-3 and TRBJ2-3; the match to TRBD2 covers 10 bases. Sequences were obtained from naive CD8+ T cells from blood, with Jurkat cell RNA spiked in. The subset here: FACS-sorted CD8+CD4-CCR7+CD45RA+ naive T cells. This clonotype was sampled from a human donor in good health. Some libraries in this study had Jurkat cell RNA spiked in. CDR3 amino acids: CASSSRLAGTQYF. Written as DNA, the CDR3 is TGTGCCAGCAGCTCCAGACTAGCGGGTACGCAGTATTTT.